These 18 T cell receptor beta chains share one sample of origin, sequenced in a study of OX40 agonist ivuxolimab in advanced cancers. Sequenced by immunoSEQ multiplex PCR; TCRdb stores in-frame clones only, minus some. Among under 150,000 clones listed, approximately 90% were seen once. Sequenced here: CD4+ or CD8+ T cells sorted from blood, sampled in a trial of the OX40 agonist ivuxolimab. These receptors originate from an adult with an advanced solid tumor such as melanoma, head and neck, liver or kidney cancer.

V usage is TRBV29-1 and J usage is TRBJ1-1; D is perhaps TRBD1 (5 bases). The CDR3 has 13 residues. Germline CDR1 reads SQVTM; CDR2 reads ANQGSEA. The ends were cut back, 5 bases at V and 11 bases at J, with 21 bases in the middle. The CDR3 DNA is TGCAGCGTTATGCCCACCGTCGAGGGGATCGCTTTCTTT. This encodes CSVMPTVEGIAFF. Variable domain in full (rest from reference TRBV29-1 and TRBJ1-1): SAVISQKPSRDICQRGTSLTIQCQVDSQVTMMFWYRQQPGQSLTLIATANQGSEATYESGFVIDKFPISRPNLTFSTLTVSNMSPEDSSIYLCSVMPTVEGIAFFGQGTRLTVV.

The chain combines TRBV4-3 with TRBJ2-7, with 10 bases lining up with TRBD1. CDR1 is LGHNA and CDR2 is YSLEER in the germline V gene. V dropped 5 bases and J dropped 3; count of bases not matched to a gene: 4. This CDR3 is built from 14 residues. The CDR3 sequence is CASSFRTGGYEQYF. The CDR3 DNA sequence: TGCGCCAGCAGCTTCCGGACAGGGGGCTACGAGCAGTACTTC.

This clone came up a few times. The gene calls are TRBV5-1 and TRBJ1-1; TRBD1 agrees at 7 bases. Looked up from germline, CDR1 is SGHRS and CDR2 is YFSETQ. Unmatched junction bases numbered 10, after V lost 5 bases and J lost 0 bases. The CDR3 consists of 16 residues. The chain's CDR3 is CASRDGTAFMNTEAFF. Written as DNA, the CDR3 is TGCGCCAGCAGAGATGGGACAGCGTTTATGAACACTGAAGCTTTCTTT. Complete variable domain (other parts from reference TRBV5-1 and TRBJ1-1): KAGVTQTPRYLIKTRGQQVTLSCSPISGHRSVSWYQQTPGQGLQFLFEYFSETQRNKGNFPGRFSGRQFSNSRSEMNVSTLELGDSALYLCASRDGTAFMNTEAFFGQGTRLTVV.

This rearrangement joins TRBV18 to TRBJ2-7; D gene uncertain. Germline CDR1 KGHSH, CDR2 LQKENI. V lost 4 bases, J lost 1 base, and 11 bases lay in between. This CDR3 is 14 amino acids long. CDR3 sequence (DNA): TGTGCCAGCTCACAGGGAACACAATCCTACGAGCAGTACTTC. This encodes CASSQGTQSYEQYF.

This rearrangement joins TRBV19 to TRBJ1-6, with 11 bases fitting TRBD1. Germline CDR1 reads LNHDA; CDR2 reads SQIVND (reference sequence). After removal of 7 bases from V and 5 bases from J, the junction contained 7 bases not matched to a gene. The CDR3 spans 16 residues. CDR3 loop: CASKDRGQGNNSPLHF. The CDR3, as DNA: TGTGCCAGTAAGGACAGGGGGCAGGGGAATAATTCACCCCTCCACTTT.

The chain links TRBV18 to TRBJ1-1; no definite D call. This CDR3 is 16 amino acids long. The V gene's germline CDR1 is KGHSH and CDR2 LQKENI. With 2 bases removed from V and 4 bases from J, the gap between germline ends came to 17 bases. The DNA for the CDR3 is TGTGCCAGCTCACCATCTCACGCCGGGGTCGCCACTGAAGCTTTCTTT. It specifies CASSPSHAGVATEAFF.

The gene calls are TRBV7-3 and TRBJ2-1; D is possibly TRBD1 (6 bases). Trimming removed 4 bases from V and 5 bases from J, with 9 bases in between. In germline, CDR1 is SGHTA, CDR2 FQGTGA. The CDR3 totals 13 residues. CDR3 nucleotide sequence: TGTGCCAGCAGCTCGGGACACCACAATGAGCAGTTCTTC. Protein: CASSSGHHNEQFF.

The chain is built from TRBV11-1 and TRBJ1-2, with D possibly TRBD1 on 5 matching bases. The CDR3 has 15 residues. CDR1 SGHAT and CDR2 FQDESV come from the germline V gene (reference sequence). V dropped 2 bases and J dropped 3 bases, with 13 bases sitting between them. CDR3 residues: CASSLIQGGDYGYTF. Written as DNA, the CDR3 is TGTGCCAGCAGCTTAATTCAGGGAGGAGACTATGGCTACACCTTC.

The chain links TRBV18 to TRBJ1-4; 8 bases are shared with TRBD1. Germline CDR1 reads KGHSH; CDR2 reads LQKENI. The CDR3 consists of 15 residues. J was trimmed by 8 bases and V by 0 bases; bases with no gene match: 5. In DNA form, the CDR3 reads TGTGCCAGCTCACCACCGAGGACAGGGCGAGAAAAACTGTTTTTT. This encodes CASSPPRTGREKLFF.

V gene TRBV6-5 combines with J gene TRBJ2-7, with a tentative D call TRBD1 (5 bases). The V end was cut by 6 bases, the J end by 2 bases, with 11 bases between. Germline CDR1 and CDR2: MNHEY and SVGAGI. The CDR3 totals 13 residues. The CDR3 sequence: CASRITGTYEQYF. CDR3 nucleotide sequence: TGTGCCAGCAGAATCACAGGTACCTACGAGCAGTACTTC.

V is TRBV5-1 and J is TRBJ2-7; no firm D call. Germline V lookup: CDR1 SGHRS, CDR2 YFSETQ. The CDR3 extends over 15 amino acids. The V gene lost 3 bases and the J gene lost 0 bases, with 13 bases spanning the gap. This CDR3 is CASSSPEGYSYEQYF. DNA for the CDR3: TGCGCCAGCAGCTCTCCCGAAGGGTACTCCTACGAGCAGTACTTC.

The rearrangement uses TRBV5-8 and TRBJ2-7; 8 nucleotides align to TRBD2. The CDR3 is made up of 20 amino acids. V was clipped by 2 bases and J by 2 bases; unmatched bases: 21. CDR1 SGHTS and CDR2 YDEGEE come from the germline V gene. The CDR3 region has the DNA TGTGCCAGCAGCTTTAATTTCGGGCCCCGGGGAAGAGCGGGAGCCTACGAGCAGTACTTC. Encoded protein: CASSFNFGPRGRAGAYEQYF.

The chain employs TRBV5-1 and TRBJ1-1; possible D gene TRBD1, 5 bases. V was pared by 7 bases and J by 0 bases, with 19 bases between. Germline CDR1 and CDR2: SGHRS and YFSETQ. The CDR3 runs to 16 residues. The CDR3 region has the DNA TGCGCCAGCGGGGACTCGGACCGTGACATGAACACTGAAGCTTTCTTT. It encodes CASGDSDRDMNTEAFF.

This chain links TRBV7-2 with TRBJ2-3; D is possibly TRBD1 (6 bases). Germline-derived CDR1 and CDR2 are SGHTA and FQGNSA. Trimming removed 5 bases from V and 1 base from J, with 16 bases in between. The CDR3 has 16 amino acids. This CDR3 reads CASSAGPDRRTDTQYF. CDR3 DNA sequence: TGTGCCAGCAGCGCTGGGCCCGACAGGCGCACAGATACGCAGTATTTT.

The chain couples TRBV14 to TRBJ2-1, with a weak D call TRBD1 (5 bases). The CDR3 consists of 13 residues. Trimming removed 4 bases from V and 13 bases from J, with 17 bases in between. CDR1 is SGHDN and CDR2 is FVKESK in the germline V gene. CDR3 loop: CASSPGQRRGQFF. CDR3 sequence (DNA): TGTGCCAGCAGCCCCGGACAAAGAAGGGGCCAGTTCTTC. Filled out from reference TRBV14 and TRBJ2-1, the complete variable domain reads EAGVTQFPSHSVIEKGQTVTLRCDPISGHDNLYWYRRVMGKEIKFLLHFVKESKQDESGMPNNRFLAERTGGTYSTLKVQPAELEDSGVYFCASSPGQRRGQFFGPGTRLTVL.

The rearrangement links TRBV5-5 to TRBJ1-4; 9 positions agree with TRBD1. CDR1 is SGHKS and CDR2 is YYEKEE in the germline V gene (reference sequence). V dropped 4 bases and J dropped 7; count of bases not matched to a gene: 5. The CDR3 totals 14 residues. The chain's CDR3 is CASSPGQGSEKLFF. CDR3 in DNA: TGTGCCAGCAGCCCGGGACAGGGTAGTGAAAAACTGTTTTTT.

The V call is TRBV10-3, the J call TRBJ2-1; D is possibly TRBD2 (6 bases). V was pared by 6 bases and J by 5 bases, with 14 bases between. Per germline, CDR1 ENHRY and CDR2 SYGVKD. The CDR3 consists of 14 residues. This chain's CDR3 is CAIRTGTLNNEQFF. DNA for the CDR3: TGTGCCATCAGGACCGGGACTTTAAACAATGAGCAGTTCTTC.

V and J are TRBV6-1 and TRBJ1-5; no clear D. Per germline, CDR1 MNHNS and CDR2 SASEGT. V was clipped by 4 bases and J by 7 bases, with 17 bases between them. The length of the CDR3 is 15 residues. The DNA of the CDR3 is TGTGCCAGCAGTGTAACGGGCGCCTCCCCCCAGCCCCAGCATTTT. This translates into CASSVTGASPQPQHF.